This T cell receptor beta chain came from a study of cytomegalovirus exposure and HLA in healthy donors. Study in general: Ancestry clustering placed 81% of approximately 420 genotyped donors in the Caucasian-associated cluster.

The PCR had 60 Vbeta and 13 Jbeta primers. Generated by immunoSEQ multiplex PCR, the TCRdb table keeps only in-frame clones and is missing some. The sample has 130,000 to 150,000 clones; 80% to 85% are singletons. Specimen: PBMCs. This receptor was obtained from a woman aged 25 to 39 in good health and CMV-seronegative.

The CDR3 spells CASSEWDRVEEKLFF. CDR3 nucleotides: TGTGCCAGCAGTGAATGGGACAGGGTCGAGGAAAAACTGTTTTTT. The V call is TRBV6-1, the J call TRBJ1-4; 9 positions agree with TRBD1. The junction had 6 bases not matched to a gene; V was cut back by 2 bases and J by 8 bases. The CDR3 totals 15 residues. CDR1 and CDR2 from the germline V gene are MNHNS and SASEGT.